This TCR beta chain was sequenced for a study of shared clonotypes between healthy human individuals. Across the study: Three plates were used per donor for CD4 naive, three for CD4 memory, two for CD8 naive and one for CD8 memory.

This table comes from immunoSEQ multiplex PCR, and its TCRdb copy is limited to in-frame clones, with some not included. The sample lists roughly 2.1 million clones; just over 90% were seen once. Naive CD8 cells, CD45RO-negative and positively selected for CCR7, excluded terminally differentiated effector memory CD45RA+ cells. With respect to this clone: Other nucleotide sequences in the sample specify the same CDR3.

The sequenced sample was naive CD8+ T cells from PBMCs. This clonotype originated in a man younger than 35 in good health. Some clones in this sample may be carry-over from other donors' samples.

CDR3 sequence (DNA): TGTGCCAGTAGTACTTTCTCCTACAATGAGCAGTTCTTC. Translation: CASSTFSYNEQFF. The V and J genes are TRBV19 and TRBJ2-1; no clear D gene. Trimming stripped 4 bases from V and 0 bases from J, with 4 bases between. Germline CDR1 is LNHDA and CDR2 is SQIVND (reference sequence). The CDR3 is 13 residues long. Complete variable domain (other parts from reference TRBV19 and TRBJ2-1): DGGITQSPKYLFRKEGQNVTLSCEQNLNHDAMYWYRQDPGQGLRLIYYSQIVNDFQKGDIAEGYSVSREKKESFPLTVTSAQKNPTAFYLCASSTFSYNEQFFGPGTRLTVL.